A selection of T cell receptor beta chains follows, all from one sample in a study of T cell responses to AZD1222 COVID-19 vaccine. The table came from immunoSEQ multiplex PCR; TCRdb's copy has only in-frame clones and leaves some out. Seen here are approximately 140,000 clones, over 80% observed once, and the top ten hold approximately 2.9%. The sample in question was peripheral blood, obtained on day 0 of MenACWY control vaccination. These receptors all come from an adult in good health. Each CDR3 is given with its conserved first and last residue. A D gene is named only where the DNA matches it firmly. Expanded clones are given a class, and other clones once, few, many or no size at all.

TRBJ1-2,-,TRBV20-1,-,11,TGCAGTGCCGGGACTCCCTATGGCTACACCTTC,CSAGTPYGYTF
TRBJ2-5,TRBD1,TRBV5-1,-,17,TGCGCCAGCAGCTTGAGCGGGACAGGGATAATACAAGAGACCCAGTACTTC,CASSLSGTGIIQETQYF
TRBJ1-2,-,TRBV6-1,-,15,TGTGCCAGCAGTGAAAGGGTAGGCGCTAACTATGGCTACACCTTC,CASSERVGANYGYTF
TRBJ1-1,-,TRBV19,-,13,TGTGCCAGTAGTACCCCCATGAACACTGAAGCTTTCTTT,CASSTPMNTEAFF
TRBJ1-1,-,TRBV6-1,once,18,TGTGCCAGCAGTGAAGATTATTTATCAGGGGTCAAGAACACTGAAGCTTTCTTT,CASSEDYLSGVKNTEAFF
TRBJ2-3,TRBD2,TRBV15,once,16,TGTGCCACCAGCGGCCTGGGACTAGATTCCACAGATACGCAGTATTTT,CATSGLGLDSTDTQYF
TRBJ2-1,-,TRBV29-1,-,15,TGCAGCGTTGAAAAGGGCCAAACCCTGAGGAATGAGCAGTTCTTC,CSVEKGQTLRNEQFF
TRBJ1-5,-,TRBV5-1,-,15,TGCGCCAGCAGCTTGGGGGGCAGGGGCGATCAGCCCCAGCATTTT,CASSLGGRGDQPQHF
TRBJ1-1,TRBD1,TRBV13,-,18,TGTGCCAGCAGCTTAGGACGGGACAGAGTCTTTGTGAACACTGAAGCTTTCTTT,CASSLGRDRVFVNTEAFF
TRBJ2-5,TRBD2,TRBV29-1,-,13,TGCAGCATAAGACTAGCGGGAGTGGGGACCCAGTACTTC,CSIRLAGVGTQYF
TRBJ2-7,-,TRBV19,-,14,TGTGCCAGTAGTCCCTACGGGGGAAGGAACGAGCAGTACTTC,CASSPYGGRNEQYF
TRBJ2-7,TRBD2,TRBV13,-,15,TGTGCCAGCAGCTTGTTATCGGACGGGGAGGGCGAGCAGTACTTC,CASSLLSDGEGEQYF
TRBJ1-6,-,TRBV4-2,-,16,TGTGCCAGCAGCCAAGAGCCTGGACAGTCTGATTCACCCCTCCACTTT,CASSQEPGQSDSPLHF
TRBJ1-2,TRBD1,TRBV9,-,14,TGTGCCAGCAGCGTTAACGACAGGGGGCATGGCTACACCTTC,CASSVNDRGHGYTF
TRBJ2-1,-,TRBV10-3,once,15,TGTGCCATCAGTGAGCCTAGCTCAGCCTACAATGAGCAGTTCTTC,CAISEPSSAYNEQFF
TRBJ2-7,-,TRBV3-1/TRBV3-2,-,12,TGTGCCAGCAGCCAAGAGGAGAAAAAGCAGTACTTC,CASSQEEKKQYF
TRBJ1-2,TRBD1,TRBV2,-,15,TGTGCCAGCAGTCGGGATACGGGACAGACTCATGGCTACACCTTC,CASSRDTGQTHGYTF
TRBJ2-7,TRBD1,TRBV28,-,15,TGTGCCAGCAGTCCAGCCGGGACAGGGCCCTACGAGCAGTACTTC,CASSPAGTGPYEQYF
TRBJ1-2,-,TRBV7-2,-,14,TGTGCCAGCAGCTTAGCGCAGGGTAACTATGGCTACACCTTC,CASSLAQGNYGYTF
TRBJ1-1,-,TRBV21-1,few,14,TGTGCCAGCAGCGAAGGGAAAGGGCCCACTGAAGCTTTCTTT,CASSEGKGPTEAFF
TRBJ1-5,-,TRBV2,-,13,TGTGCCAGCGGATACCAGGAGAATCAGCCCCAGCATTTT,CASGYQENQPQHF
TRBJ2-1,TRBD2,TRBV7-9,-,15,TGTGCCAGCAGCTTAACGGGAGGCTCACAAAATGAGCAGTTCTTC,CASSLTGGSQNEQFF
TRBJ1-1,-,TRBV3-1/TRBV3-2,few,13,TGTGCCAGCAGCCGGGGACGAAACACTGAAGCTTTCTTT,CASSRGRNTEAFF
TRBJ2-2,-,TRBV6-1,-,16,TGTGCCAGCAGTGAGGGGCTAGCCCCGAACACCGGGGAGCTGTTTTTT,CASSEGLAPNTGELFF
TRBJ2-2,-,TRBV6-5,-,13,TGTGCCAGCAGCCAGGATAGGTGGAGGGAGCTGTTTTTT,CASSQDRWRELFF
TRBJ2-7,-,TRBV2,-,11,TGTGCCAGCAGTGAAGCCAGGGAGCAGTACTTC,CASSEAREQYF
TRBJ2-7,-,TRBV10-1,-,14,TGCGCCAGCAGCGCACAGGGCACTAGAGGCGAGCAGTACTTC,CASSAQGTRGEQYF
TRBJ2-7,-,TRBV12-3/TRBV12-4,-,12,TGTGCCAGCAGGTATACCGGGGGTCCACAGTACTTC,CASRYTGGPQYF
TRBJ2-5,TRBD2,TRBV7-9,-,16,TGTGCCAGCAGGGGGAAACCCTGGGGACTACAAGAGACCCAGTACTTC,CASRGKPWGLQETQYF
TRBJ1-2,-,TRBV5-1,-,15,TGCGCCAGCAGCTTGGAGTCACCGGGTTTAGGTGGCTACACCTTC,CASSLESPGLGGYTF
TRBJ2-2,-,TRBV9,-,14,TGTGCCAGCAGCGCCGGGACTAACACCGGGGAGCTGTTTTTT,CASSAGTNTGELFF
TRBJ1-1,-,TRBV27,-,14,TGTGCCAGCAGTTTAAACCGGTTGGACACTGAAGCTTTCTTT,CASSLNRLDTEAFF
TRBJ1-4,TRBD1,TRBV5-4,-,15,TGTGCCAGCAGTTGGAGGACAGGGGCTAGTGAAAAACTGTTTTTT,CASSWRTGASEKLFF
TRBJ2-5,TRBD2,TRBV3-1/TRBV3-2,-,16,TGTGCCAGCAGCCCTTGGACTAGCGGTACCCAAGAGACCCAGTACTTC,CASSPWTSGTQETQYF
TRBJ2-1,-,TRBV10-2,-,12,TGCGCCAGCAGTGAGTCGGGTATGGAGCAGTTCTTC,CASSESGMEQFF
TRBJ2-4,TRBD2,TRBV27,-,14,TGTGCCAGCAGTCATATAGCGGGGATACTTATTCAGTACTTC,CASSHIAGILIQYF
TRBJ2-6,-,TRBV28,-,14,TGTGCCAGCAGTTTTTTTCCTGGGGCCAACGTCCTGACTTTC,CASSFFPGANVLTF
TRBJ2-1,-,TRBV30,-,12,TGTGCCTGGAGCTTTGGGGACAATGAGCAGTTCTTC,CAWSFGDNEQFF
TRBJ2-3,TRBD2,TRBV7-9,-,15,TGTGCCAGCAGCTTATTAGCGGGAGTTTCAGATACGCAGTATTTT,CASSLLAGVSDTQYF
TRBJ2-1,TRBD1,TRBV6-6,few,15,TGTGCCAGCAGTTACTCCCAGGGGGCAAGTTTTGAGCAGTTCTTC,CASSYSQGASFEQFF